Listed below are T cell receptor beta chains from one sample, sequenced in a study of identical twins. TCRdb reanalysed the 5' RACE reads using MiXCR and keeps one entry per CDR3 protein. The data contain more than 650,000 distinct CDR3 sequences, 6.1% of them singletons. The sample comprised naive T cells sorted from blood. The source is a man younger than 35 in good health. The CDR3 runs from the conserved cysteine through the conserved F or W. The size entry is marked missing in some rows and otherwise reads once, few, many or a size class.

v_gene | abundance | CDR3aa
TRBV3-1 | . | CASSQQGGDTEAFF
TRBV20-1 | . | CSAMTGGQPQHF
TRBV29-1 | many | CSVIQAGAYEQYF
TRBV29-1 | . | CSVDPGQRYNEQFF
TRBV10-2 | few | CATERTGSETQYF
TRBV4-1 | few | CASSQDLGAGTDTQYF
TRBV4-3 | many | CASSQHTGDYEQYF
TRBV9 | . | CASSVGTSGRLLQETQYF
TRBV5-6 | many | CASSLEHKIGTDYEQYF
TRBV20-1 | many | CSARDEVRIRDQPQHF
TRBV7-8 | . | CASSLYSADNALWYF